The 6 T cell receptor beta chains presented below share a single source sample, sequenced in a study of beta chain features in type 1 diabetes. Expressed TCRB transcripts were sequenced because the isolated RNA had all been reverse transcribed beforehand. Measured with immunoSEQ multiplex PCR; TCRdb has only the in-frame clones, and not every one. This sample has about 230,000 clones; around 9.6% occur once, and the top ten carry 0.03% to 0.04%. Specimen: naive CD4+ T cells from blood. Receptors originate from a woman under 30 in good health.

The V call is TRBV5-1, the J call TRBJ2-3; 9 bases are shared with TRBD2. V lost 0 bases, J lost 3 bases, and 2 bases stayed unmatched. This CDR3 is 15 amino acids long. Per germline, CDR1 SGHRS and CDR2 YFSETQ. CDR3 in DNA: TGCGCCAGCAGCTTGGCAGCGGGAGGAACAGATACGCAGTATTTT. Its translation: CASSLAAGGTDTQYF.

V usage is TRBV14 and J usage is TRBJ2-3; D is possibly TRBD2 (6 bases). The V gene's germline CDR1 is SGHDN and CDR2 FVKESK. The CDR3 is made up of 16 amino acids. Trimming removed 3 bases at V and 3 bases at J, with 16 bases between. The CDR3 DNA follows: TGTGCCAGCAGCCATACGATTGGAGGGTTTACAGATACGCAGTATTTT. Its translation: CASSHTIGGFTDTQYF.

This clone turned up a few times. The chain is built from TRBV7-6 and TRBJ1-4; 7 nucleotides match TRBD1. The ends lost 4 bases at V and 7 bases at J; junction bases unmatched: 3. Germline CDR1 reads SGHVS; CDR2 reads FNYEAQ. The CDR3 extends over 13 amino acids. The DNA of the CDR3 is TGTGCCAGCAGCTCGACAGGGTCTGAAAAACTGTTTTTT. The encoded protein is CASSSTGSEKLFF.

The chain recombines TRBV2 with TRBJ2-7; the D gene is possibly TRBD1 (5 bases). The CDR3 length is 15 residues. Germline lookup yields CDR1 SNHLY and CDR2 FYNNEI. V lost 6 bases to trimming and J lost 4 bases, with 19 bases between them. The CDR3 reads CASRESDTDTYEQYF. The CDR3 DNA sequence: TGTGCCAGCAGGGAATCGGACACGGATACTTACGAGCAGTACTTC.

This sequence joins TRBV10-3 and TRBJ2-7; tentatively, D is TRBD2 (5 bases). The length of the CDR3 is 13 residues. Looked up from germline, CDR1 is ENHRY and CDR2 is SYGVKD. Trimming left V 3 bases short and J 4 bases short, with 10 bases between. The CDR3 nucleotides are TGTGCCATCAGTGATCTATCGGGGTACGAGCAGTACTTC. Translating it yields CAISDLSGYEQYF.

The chain has TRBV6-1 and TRBJ2-1, with TRBD1 as a possible D gene (5 bases). Trimming left V 0 bases short and J 9 bases short, with 18 bases between. CDR3 size: 16 residues. Germline CDR1 and CDR2: MNHNS and SASEGT. Written as DNA, the CDR3 is TGTGCCAGCAGTGAAGCGCCGATTGCCGTTCAGGGTGAGCAGTTCTTC. As protein: CASSEAPIAVQGEQFF.